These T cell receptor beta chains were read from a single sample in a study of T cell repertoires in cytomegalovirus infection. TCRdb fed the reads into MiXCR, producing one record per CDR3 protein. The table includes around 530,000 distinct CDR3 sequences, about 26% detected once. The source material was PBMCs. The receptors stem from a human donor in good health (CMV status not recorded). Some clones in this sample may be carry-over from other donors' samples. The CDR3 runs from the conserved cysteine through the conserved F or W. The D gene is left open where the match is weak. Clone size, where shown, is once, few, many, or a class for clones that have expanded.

CATSLRGAGTDTQYF	TGTGCCACCAGCCTTAGGGGAGCGGGTACAGATACGCAGTATTTT	NA	NA	TRBV15	TRBJ2-3
CASSRSPLNEKLFF	TGTGCCAGCAGTCGGAGTCCCCTGAATGAAAAACTGTTTTTT	many	NA	TRBV12-3/TRBV12-4	TRBJ1-4
CASRGTGSSGNTIYF	TGTGCCAGCCGAGGGACGGGGAGCTCTGGAAACACCATATATTTT	few	NA	TRBV6-6	TRBJ1-3
CASSRATPEQYF	TGTGCCAGCAGTCGGGCGACCCCCGAGCAGTACTTC	NA	NA	TRBV6-2/TRBV6-3	TRBJ2-7
CASSLGTSGSSGKTQYF	TGTGCCAGCAGCTTAGGGACTAGCGGGAGTTCGGGAAAGACCCAGTACTTC	NA	TRBD2	TRBV11-2	TRBJ2-5
CASDRPPEGYTF	TGTGCCAGCGACAGGCCTCCGGAGGGCTACACCTTC	few	NA	TRBV2	TRBJ1-2
CASSLSNSSNEQFF	TGTGCCAGCAGCTTATCCAACTCCAGCAATGAGCAGTTCTTC	few	NA	TRBV7-9	TRBJ2-1
CASSYSRGRNTEAFF	TGTGCCAGCAGTTACTCGAGGGGGCGGAACACTGAAGCTTTCTTT	few	TRBD1	TRBV6-2/TRBV6-3	TRBJ1-1
CASSLKRKYLYNEQFF	TGTGCCAGCAGCTTGAAGCGGAAGTACCTCTACAATGAGCAGTTCTTC	few	NA	TRBV7-4	TRBJ2-1
CASSLKGQANTGELFF	TGTGCCAGCAGCTTAAAGGGACAGGCGAACACCGGGGAGCTGTTTTTT	NA	TRBD1	TRBV7-3	TRBJ2-2
CASSLALLAGADYNEQFF	TGTGCCAGCAGCTTAGCGTTACTAGCGGGTGCAGACTACAATGAGCAGTTCTTC	many	TRBD2	TRBV11-1	TRBJ2-1
CASSARTREDTQYF	TGTGCCAGCTCAGCTCGGACTAGAGAAGATACGCAGTATTTT	few	TRBD2	TRBV18	TRBJ2-3
CASRDPGRGTYNEQFF	TGTGCCAGCAGAGACCCCGGGAGGGGAACCTACAATGAGCAGTTCTTC	NA	TRBD2	TRBV6-2/TRBV6-3	TRBJ2-1
CASSPQGSEQYF	TGTGCCAGCAGCCCACAGGGGAGCGAGCAGTACTTC	many	TRBD1	TRBV12-3/TRBV12-4	TRBJ2-7
CASSLGRAGLIEKLFF	TGTGCCAGCAGCTTAGGCAGAGCGGGTCTTATCGAAAAACTGTTTTTT	many	NA	TRBV7-2	TRBJ1-4
CASSLASAGGMNSPLHF	TGTGCCAGCAGCTTAGCCTCAGCCGGGGGGATGAATTCACCCCTCCACTTT	few	NA	TRBV7-6	TRBJ1-6
CASRSEVSSGRAPPPDTQYF	TGTGCCAGCAGGTCCGAGGTTTCGAGCGGGAGGGCTCCCCCCCCCGATACGCAGTATTTT	NA	TRBD2	TRBV28	TRBJ2-3
CASSFRDSEKLFF	TGTGCCAGCTCATTCCGGGACAGTGAAAAACTGTTTTTT	NA	TRBD1	TRBV18	TRBJ1-4
CASSQAQGVKYEKLFF	TGCGCCAGCAGCCAAGCCCAGGGGGTCAAATACGAAAAACTGTTTTTT	NA	TRBD1	TRBV4-3	TRBJ1-4
CASSHHSGTPGGYTF	TGTGCCAGCAGCCACCACTCCGGGACTCCGGGTGGCTACACCTTC	few	NA	TRBV7-2	TRBJ1-2
CAWIPGLAEEETQYF	TGTGCCTGGATACCCGGACTAGCAGAAGAAGAGACCCAGTACTTC	NA	TRBD2	TRBV30	TRBJ2-5
CAISGDTMMKNTEAFF	TGTGCCATCAGCGGTGACACCATGATGAAGAACACTGAAGCTTTCTTT	NA	NA	TRBV10-3	TRBJ1-1
CASTPKILAGDNEQFF	TGTGCCAGCACCCCAAAAATCCTAGCGGGTGATAATGAGCAGTTCTTC	NA	TRBD2	TRBV5-4	TRBJ2-1
CATRPGGQRISPLHF	TGTGCCACCCGTCCCGGGGGACAGCGAATTTCACCCCTCCACTTT	few	TRBD1	TRBV15	TRBJ1-6
CASRRLAGNGEQFF	TGTGCCAGCAGGCGACTAGCGGGTAACGGTGAGCAGTTCTTC	NA	TRBD2	TRBV11-2	TRBJ2-1
CASSLSVEDRGTFGANVLTF	TGTGCCAGCAGCTTATCGGTTGAGGACAGGGGTACCTTTGGGGCCAACGTCCTGACTTTC	NA	TRBD1	TRBV7-9	TRBJ2-6
CASSLASATGIYEQYF	TGTGCCAGCAGCTTAGCCTCGGCGACAGGGATCTACGAGCAGTACTTC	few	TRBD1	TRBV11-2	TRBJ2-7
CASSQDLGWTDTQYF	TGCGCCAGCAGCCAAGATCTGGGGTGGACAGATACGCAGTATTTT	few	NA	TRBV4-3	TRBJ2-3
CSAIGLAGPRSGYTF	TGCAGTGCTATAGGCCTTGCGGGTCCTCGATCCGGCTACACCTTC	NA	NA	TRBV20-1	TRBJ1-2
CASSYISGELFF	TGTGCCAGCAGTTATATCTCCGGGGAGCTGTTTTTT	NA	NA	TRBV6-2/TRBV6-3	TRBJ2-2
CSAPGLAGGHQETQYF	TGCAGTGCTCCAGGACTAGCGGGAGGGCATCAAGAGACCCAGTACTTC	NA	TRBD2	TRBV20-1	TRBJ2-5
CASSLGGVAFF	TGTGCCAGCAGCTTAGGCGGGGTGGCTTTCTTT	many	NA	TRBV7-2	TRBJ1-1
CASSPTGGLNYGYTF	TGTGCCAGCAGCCCGACAGGCGGACTCAACTATGGCTACACCTTC	NA	NA	TRBV7-9	TRBJ1-2
CASSYTGENYGYTF	TGTGCCAGCTCCTATACAGGGGAAAACTATGGCTACACCTTC	NA	TRBD1	TRBV18	TRBJ1-2
CASSQDFTDGEVSGNTIYF	TGCGCCAGCAGCCAAGACTTCACCGATGGGGAGGTCTCTGGAAACACCATATATTTT	NA	NA	TRBV4-1	TRBJ1-3
CASSPADSSGYTF	TGTGCCAGCTCACCTGCTGACAGTTCTGGCTACACCTTC	NA	NA	TRBV18	TRBJ1-2
CALDRGPIDTQYF	TGTGCCTTGGACAGGGGGCCGATCGATACGCAGTATTTT	few	TRBD1	TRBV6-6	TRBJ2-3
CASSRRGTAPQETQYF	TGTGCCAGCAGCCGAAGAGGTACAGCGCCACAAGAGACCCAGTACTTC	NA	NA	TRBV5-8	TRBJ2-5
CASSLDGQSTDTQYF	TGTGCCAGCAGCTTAGATGGGCAGAGCACAGATACGCAGTATTTT	NA	NA	TRBV7-9	TRBJ2-3
CASSPLAGRSSYEQYF	TGTGCCAGCAGCCCGTTAGCGGGGCGAAGCTCCTACGAGCAGTACTTC	NA	TRBD2	TRBV7-6	TRBJ2-7
CASRLGLAGATQYF	TGTGCCAGCAGGTTGGGACTAGCGGGAGCTACGCAGTATTTT	NA	TRBD2	TRBV12-3/TRBV12-4	TRBJ2-3
CASSVEASGSTDTQYF	TGTGCCAGCAGCGTAGAGGCTAGCGGGTCCACAGATACGCAGTATTTT	NA	TRBD2	TRBV9	TRBJ2-3
CASSTTDSGANVLTF	TGTGCCAGCAGTACGACGGACTCTGGGGCCAACGTCCTGACTTTC	NA	NA	TRBV7-9	TRBJ2-6